This T cell receptor (beta chain) was captured in a study of blood T cell repertoires in COVID-19. Study at large: PBMCs, B-cell-depleted T cells, or T cells provided the cDNA or gDNA that made up the material.

Method: immunoSEQ multiplex PCR; TCRdb's copy keeps in-frame clones and lacks some. The repertoire holds 50,000 to 70,000 clones, with around 80% as singletons. This CDR3 spans 14 amino acids. Germline assignment: CDR1 LNHDA and CDR2 SQIVND (reference sequence). V lost 5 bases and J lost 3; bases outside the gene matches: 4. The TCR comes from a man between 60 and 75 years old with acute or convalescent COVID-19. Input material: peripheral blood. This chain uses TRBV19 with TRBJ1-5; 7 nucleotides line up with TRBD1. The CDR3 loop reads CASSGGTANQPQHF. CDR3 DNA: TGTGCCAGTAGTGGGGGGACAGCCAATCAGCCCCAGCATTTT.